This T cell receptor (beta chain) was found in a study of cytomegalovirus exposure and HLA in healthy donors. On this clone itself: What it binds is not known.

Use of 60 Vbeta and 13 Jbeta primers characterized the PCR. TCRdb's copy holds only in-frame clones and misses some; the assay was immunoSEQ multiplex PCR. The data hold under 55,000 clones, with around 70% observed a single time. CDR1 and CDR2 (germline): SEHNR, FQNEAQ (reference sequence). The CDR3 covers 12 residues. Trimming removed 1 base at V and 7 bases at J, with 7 bases between. General study findings and limits: Later on, an analysis tied 15,000 to 20,000 TCR beta sequences to HLA alleles at 0.05 false discovery rate. It emerged from a later analysis that several of the most significant clusters appeared to be linked to common viral pathogens.

The receptor comes from a woman in her fifties or sixties in good health and CMV-seronegative. Material for sequencing was PBMCs. J is TRBJ1-1 and V is TRBV7-9; the D is unclear. The CDR3 loop reads CASSLDSLEAFF. The CDR3 DNA sequence: TGTGCCAGCAGCTTAGATAGTCTTGAAGCTTTCTTT.